These 29 T cell receptor beta chains were sequenced from one sample in a study of shared clonotypes between healthy human individuals. Method: immunoSEQ multiplex PCR; TCRdb's copy keeps in-frame clones and lacks some. The sample consists of 2.3 million or so clones, 85% to 95% of them appearing once. The sample was naive CD4+ T cells from PBMCs. Sample subset: CD45RA+ positively selected. The receptors stem from a man aged 18 to 30 in good health. Some clones in this sample may be carry-over from other donors' samples.

Turning to this clone: At the DNA level, this CDR3 is encoded by other sequences in the same sample as well. This chain joins TRBV2 and TRBJ2-3; D is unclear. Deletions cut 6 bases from V and 0 bases from J, with 10 bases between. This CDR3 region has 14 residues. Germline CDR1 is SNHLY and CDR2 is FYNNEI. CDR3 residues: CASRLLVSTDTQYF. CDR3 in DNA: TGTGCCAGCAGACTTCTAGTTAGCACAGATACGCAGTATTTT.

Turning to this clone: Other DNA sequences from this sample encode an identical CDR3 as well. The V gene is TRBV5-1, the J gene TRBJ2-2; tentatively, D is TRBD1 or TRBD2 (5 bases each). Germline-derived CDR1 and CDR2 are SGHRS and YFSETQ. The CDR3 spans 14 residues. Trimming pared 6 bases from V and 1 base from J, leaving 10 bases between. This chain's CDR3 is CASTGTVNTGELFF. CDR3 nucleotide sequence: TGCGCCAGCACCGGGACGGTGAACACCGGGGAGCTGTTTTTT.

The gene calls are TRBV5-1 and TRBJ2-3; D call uncertain. The germline gives CDR1 SGHRS, CDR2 YFSETQ. This CDR3 is built from 15 residues. V was clipped by 0 bases and J by 0 bases, with 8 bases between them. CDR3 residues: CASSLVAQSTDTQYF. CDR3 coding DNA: TGCGCCAGCAGCTTGGTGGCTCAGAGCACAGATACGCAGTATTTT.

The V gene is TRBV5-1, the J gene TRBJ2-2; D is unresolved. CDR3 length equals 14 residues. Germline-derived CDR1 and CDR2 are SGHRS and YFSETQ. V was cut by 1 base and J by 6 bases, with 10 bases left in between. The CDR3 sequence is CASSLTISPGELFF. DNA for the CDR3: TGCGCCAGCAGCTTGACTATATCTCCCGGGGAGCTGTTTTTT.

The gene calls are TRBV5-8 and TRBJ2-7, with D tentatively TRBD1 (6 bases). CDR3 length: 14 residues. CDR1 is SGHTS, CDR2 YDEGEE, per germline. The ends were cut back, 4 bases at V and 3 bases at J, with 14 bases in the middle. The CDR3 DNA reads as TGTGCCAGCAGCCCCAGGGGCTTCAACTACGAGCAGTACTTC. The encoded protein is CASSPRGFNYEQYF.

This sequence joins TRBV5-6 and TRBJ2-1; no clear D. Per the germline V gene, CDR1 is SGHDT and CDR2 is YYEEEE. There are 12 residues in the CDR3. Trimming left V 2 bases short and J 8 bases short, with 8 bases between. CDR3 in DNA: TGTGCCAGCAGCTTCAGAGGCGATGAGCAGTTCTTC. Translated, it gives CASSFRGDEQFF.

The chain uses TRBV7-9 and TRBJ2-7, with D perhaps given as TRBD1 or TRBD2 (5 bases each). The CDR3 runs to 14 residues. CDR1 SEHNR and CDR2 FQNEAQ come from the germline V gene (reference sequence). Deletions cut 4 bases from V and 1 base from J, with 11 bases between. DNA for the CDR3: TGTGCCAGCAGCTGGGACCCCAATTCCTACGAGCAGTACTTC. Protein: CASSWDPNSYEQYF.

The V and J genes are TRBV27 and TRBJ2-5; 9 positions agree with TRBD2. The CDR3 spans 14 residues. CDR1 MNHEY and CDR2 SMNVEV come from the germline V gene (reference sequence). The V segment lost 8 bases and the J segment 5 bases; nucleotides outside the gene matches: 9. The DNA of the CDR3 is TGTGCCAGCGGTGTAGCGGGAGATACGGAGACCCAGTACTTC. This gives the protein CASGVAGDTETQYF.

This sequence joins TRBV5-1 and TRBJ2-5, with 9 bases lining up with TRBD1. V lost 4 bases to trimming and J lost 5 bases; unmatched junction nucleotides: 9. This CDR3 comprises 15 residues. Germline values: CDR1 SGHRS, CDR2 YFSETQ. This CDR3 reads CASSPWGQGSETQYF. The CDR3, as DNA: TGCGCCAGCAGCCCCTGGGGACAGGGTTCGGAGACCCAGTACTTC.

The chain carries TRBV27 and TRBJ1-1; D call uncertain. The germline V and J ends were trimmed by 4 bases and 6 bases, with 12 bases remaining between them. The length of the CDR3 is 13 residues. Germline V CDR1 and CDR2: MNHEY, SMNVEV (reference sequence). The CDR3 protein is CASSSNIIAEAFF. The DNA for the CDR3 is TGTGCCAGCAGTTCAAACATAATCGCTGAAGCTTTCTTT.

CDR3 coding DNA: TGCGCCAGCAGCTTGGCCCTCCAGGGGCGCAGGACTGAAGCTTTCTTT. Protein: CASSLALQGRRTEAFF. This sequence joins TRBV5-1 and TRBJ1-1; tentative D call: TRBD1 (6 bases). Trimming cost V 0 bases and J 5 bases, with 17 bases left between them. The V gene's germline CDR1 is SGHRS and CDR2 YFSETQ. The CDR3 covers 16 residues.

The J gene is TRBJ2-3, the V gene TRBV28, with D perhaps given as TRBD1 or TRBD2 (5 bases each). The V end lost 4 bases, the J end lost 4 bases, and 15 bases lay between the germline ends. Germline lookup yields CDR1 MDHEN and CDR2 SYDVKM. The CDR3 totals 15 residues. CDR3 region: CASSYPLPGPDTQYF. The CDR3 bases are TGTGCCAGCAGTTATCCCCTCCCGGGACCAGATACGCAGTATTTT.

The CDR3 DNA reads as TGTGCCAGCAGCTTAGTCGGGTGGGAACAGTACACCGGGGAGCTGTTTTTT. Its translation: CASSLVGWEQYTGELFF. This chain connects TRBV7-2 to TRBJ2-2; D not resolved. Germline CDR1 and CDR2: SGHTA and FQGNSA. This CDR3 contains 17 residues. V shed 1 base and J shed 3 bases, with 15 bases lying between them.

V gene TRBV9 combines with J gene TRBJ2-7, with TRBD2 matching 7 bases. Germline trimming cut 4 bases from V and 2 bases from J; bases unmatched to any gene: 12. The CDR3 length is 16 residues. CDR1 and CDR2 from the germline V gene are SGDLS and YYNGEE. The CDR3 coding sequence is TGTGCCAGCAGCCCTCGCGGGGGATCCAGTACCTACGAGCAGTACTTC. This encodes CASSPRGGSSTYEQYF. The entire variable domain, with the rest obtained from reference TRBV9 and TRBJ2-7, is as follows: DSGVTQTPKHLITATGQRVTLRCSPRSGDLSVYWYQQSLDQGLQFLIQYYNGEERAKGNILERFSAQQFPDLHSELNLSSLELGDSALYFCASSPRGGSSTYEQYFGPGTRLTVT.

The V gene is TRBV28, the J gene TRBJ2-7; TRBD1 matches at 7 bases. The CDR3 loop spans 14 amino acids. Germline lookup yields CDR1 MDHEN and CDR2 SYDVKM. With 8 bases clipped from V and 3 bases from J, the junction kept 10 bases outside the gene matches. CDR3 bases: TGTGCCAGCGGGGCCTCGGACAGGAACTACGAGCAGTACTTC. Translation gives CASGASDRNYEQYF.

J is TRBJ2-7 and V is TRBV28; D is unresolved. The V and J ends lost 2 bases and 1 base respectively, with 18 bases between them. CDR1 and CDR2 (germline): MDHEN, SYDVKM. The CDR3 has 17 amino acids. The CDR3 region is CASSLPRSGSTSYEQYF. Here the CDR3 DNA reads TGTGCCAGCAGTTTACCTCGGTCCGGGTCCACATCCTACGAGCAGTACTTC.

The chain joins TRBV30 to TRBJ1-1; perhaps TRBD1 as D (5 bases). The V gene lost 3 bases and the J gene lost 0 bases, with 14 bases spanning the gap. This CDR3 is built from 15 residues. Germline lookup yields CDR1 GTSNPN and CDR2 SVGIG (reference sequence). CDR3 in DNA: TGTGCCTGGAGCCCCAAGGGACGGATGAACACTGAAGCTTTCTTT. As protein: CAWSPKGRMNTEAFF.

V and J are TRBV25-1 and TRBJ1-1; D is ambiguous. The CDR3 contains 14 residues. The V end lost 1 base, the J end lost 2 bases, and 8 bases lay between the germline ends. In germline, CDR1 is MGHDK, CDR2 SYGVNS. The CDR3 nucleotides read TGTGCCAGCAGTGAATTACTACACAACACTGAAGCTTTCTTT. The encoded protein is CASSELLHNTEAFF.

The chain is built from TRBV18 and TRBJ2-5; D perhaps matches TRBD1 (6 bases). CDR1 is KGHSH, CDR2 LQKENI, per germline. V lost 0 bases and J 2 bases, leaving 10 bases between the germline ends. This CDR3 is built from 15 residues. CDR3 loop: CASSPPAQGQETQYF. The CDR3 bases are TGTGCCAGCTCACCACCGGCCCAGGGGCAAGAGACCCAGTACTTC.

The sample holds one count of this clone. In DNA, the CDR3 is TGTGCCAGCAGCCTCCTCCCGCGGCGCGAGCAGTACTTC. Translated: CASSLLPRREQYF. The chain recombines TRBV7-2 with TRBJ2-7; D gene ambiguous. CDR1 is SGHTA and CDR2 is FQGNSA in the germline V gene. Trimming shortened V by 5 bases and J by 6 bases, and 14 bases separated the two germline ends. The CDR3 sequence is 13 residues long.

The CDR3 DNA is TGTGCCAGCAGCTTAGGGGATCTGCTGGGTCCTACTAAGGGCTACACCTTC. Translated: CASSLGDLLGPTKGYTF. The rearrangement joins TRBV7-9 to TRBJ1-2; D is unresolved. Germline V gene data show CDR1 as SEHNR and CDR2 as FQNEAQ (reference sequence). This CDR3 comprises 17 residues. V was shortened by 1 base and J by 8 bases, with 23 bases between the two germline ends.

This chain uses TRBV6-5 with TRBJ1-4; D uncertain. The CDR3 totals 13 residues. V was shortened by 4 bases and J by 8 bases, with 11 bases between the two germline ends. Germline values: CDR1 MNHEY, CDR2 SVGAGI. The chain's CDR3 is CASSWRQGEKLFF. CDR3 nucleotide sequence: TGTGCCAGCAGTTGGAGACAAGGGGAAAAACTGTTTTTT.

This chain joins TRBV4-1 and TRBJ2-7; D is uncertain. The CDR3 spans 13 residues. V was shortened by 1 base and J by 1 base, with 5 bases between the two germline ends. From germline, CDR1 is MGHRA and CDR2 YSYEKL. CDR3 sequence: CASSQGVSYEQYF. CDR3 in DNA: TGCGCCAGCAGCCAAGGGGTTTCCTACGAGCAGTACTTC.

This clone came up once. In the same sample, other DNA sequences code for this CDR3. The chain has TRBV5-4 and TRBJ2-3; no clear D gene. Germline CDR1 SGHNT, CDR2 YYREEE (reference sequence). The ends were cut back, 0 bases at V and 6 bases at J, with 8 bases in the middle. This CDR3 spans 13 amino acids. The CDR3: CASSLAGPDTQYF. CDR3 sequence (DNA): TGTGCCAGCAGCTTGGCAGGACCTGATACGCAGTATTTT.

The CDR3 DNA is TGTGCCAGCAGTGAAGTGACTTACTACACCGGGGAGCTGTTTTTT. Translation: CASSEVTYYTGELFF. V is TRBV6-1 and J is TRBJ2-2; D remains unclear. The CDR3 loop spans 15 amino acids. Looked up from germline, CDR1 is MNHNS and CDR2 is SASEGT. V was clipped by 1 base and J by 3 bases, with 9 bases between them.

J is TRBJ2-5 and V is TRBV28, with D tentatively TRBD2 (6 bases). Trimming removed 7 bases at V and 4 bases at J, with 19 bases between. The CDR3 spans 15 residues. Germline CDR1 MDHEN, CDR2 SYDVKM. CDR3 coding DNA: TGTGCCAGCACCTCGGGACTCCCCTGGGCAGAGACCCAGTACTTC. Protein sequence: CASTSGLPWAETQYF.

Note on this clone: Other nucleotide sequences from this sample produce the same CDR3. In nucleotides, the CDR3 is TGTGCCAGCTCACCAAGAGGAGACGGCTACACCTTC. It yields the protein CASSPRGDGYTF. The chain links TRBV18 to TRBJ1-2; no reliable D call. Germline V CDR1 and CDR2: KGHSH, LQKENI. The CDR3 runs to 12 residues. The germline V and J ends were trimmed by 2 bases and 8 bases, with 9 bases remaining between them.

Comments on this clone: The same CDR3 arises from other DNA sequences in this sample as well. The rearrangement uses TRBV28 and TRBJ1-2; D remains ambiguous. V lost 2 bases, J lost 4 bases, and 2 bases lay in between. The CDR3 loop spans 11 amino acids. Germline V CDR1 and CDR2: MDHEN, SYDVKM. The CDR3 DNA reads TGTGCCAGCAGTTTAGCCTATGGCTACACCTTC. Its translation: CASSLAYGYTF.

The rearrangement uses TRBV9 and TRBJ1-1; possibly TRBD1 for D (6 bases). Germline assignment: CDR1 SGDLS and CDR2 YYNGEE. The CDR3 loop spans 16 amino acids. Between the trimmed V and J ends, which lost 4 bases and 3 bases, there was a span of 19 bases. The CDR3 protein is CASSRSQGLAYTEAFF. CDR3 bases: TGTGCCAGCAGCCGATCGCAGGGGCTGGCGTACACTGAAGCTTTCTTT. Variable domain in full (rest from reference TRBV9 and TRBJ1-1): DSGVTQTPKHLITATGQRVTLRCSPRSGDLSVYWYQQSLDQGLQFLIQYYNGEERAKGNILERFSAQQFPDLHSELNLSSLELGDSALYFCASSRSQGLAYTEAFFGQGTRLTVV.